The subject of this entry is one T cell receptor (beta chain). What it binds is unknown. The data belong to a study of glioma-infiltrating T cells after dendritic cell vaccination. Study background: Monocyte-derived dendritic cells, cultured 6 to 8 days with IL-4 and GM-CSF, were pulsed with autologous tumor lysate. At biweekly intervals, patients got three intradermal dendritic cell vaccine injections.

Study results and caveats: Estimated pretreatment TIL content predicted outcome after dendritic cell vaccination.

Time point noted: after dendritic cell vaccination, including at tumor progression/relapse. Isocitrate dehydrogenase mutation was absent in all glioblastoma patients. The method was immunoSEQ multiplex PCR; TCRdb's version includes in-frame clones alone and lacks a portion of them. The table records about 50,000 clones, approximately 91% of them present only once. This CDR3 is 13 amino acids long. The V segment lost 0 bases and the J segment 12 bases; nucleotides outside the gene matches: 7. CDR1 SGHDT and CDR2 YYEEEE come from the germline V gene. The chain has TRBV5-6 and TRBJ1-2, with TRBD1 matching 8 bases. The sample in question was blood, obtained after dendritic cell vaccination. The TCR sequence derives from a human donor with glioblastoma. CDR3: CASSLGDRIVNTF. CDR3 nucleotides: TGTGCCAGCAGCTTGGGGGACAGGATAGTAAACACCTTC.